The 5 T cell receptor beta chains reported below all come from one sample, sequenced in a study of blood T cell repertoires in COVID-19. Data came from immunoSEQ multiplex PCR; TCRdb stores just in-frame clones and leaves some out. The sample records some 52,000 clones, 89% being singletons. Sequenced material: peripheral blood. Receptor source: a man aged 55 to 70 with active COVID-19.

The chain combines TRBV9 with TRBJ2-3; 8 bases are a match to TRBD1. The V gene end was trimmed by 3 bases and the J gene end by 6 bases; junction bases not matched to a gene: 9. This CDR3 has 15 amino acids. Germline V lookup: CDR1 SGDLS, CDR2 YYNGEE. The CDR3 sequence: CASSAHPTGVDTQYF. For the CDR3, the DNA is TGTGCCAGCAGCGCCCACCCGACAGGGGTTGATACGCAGTATTTT.

The chain uses TRBV11-2 and TRBJ2-7; 11 nucleotides match TRBD2. Germline values: CDR1 SGHAT, CDR2 FQNNGV. The CDR3 loop spans 15 amino acids. Losses at the gene ends were 2 bases for V and 3 bases for J; bases not matched to a gene: 3. The CDR3 spells CASSLLGLADYEQYF. In DNA form, the CDR3 reads TGTGCCAGCAGCTTACTGGGACTAGCGGACTACGAGCAGTACTTC.

The CDR3 DNA reads as TGTGCCAGCAAGGACAGGGGGCGCTATGGCTACACCTTC. Protein product: CASKDRGRYGYTF. The chain combines TRBV28 with TRBJ1-2, with 11 positions matching TRBD1. Trimming removed 7 bases from V and 4 bases from J; junction bases left unmatched: 2. The CDR3 is 13 amino acids. The germline CDR1 and CDR2 sequences are MDHEN and SYDVKM.

J is TRBJ2-2 and V is TRBV5-6; a weak D match, TRBD1 (5 bases). Trimming cost V 2 bases and J 0 bases, with 11 bases left between them. The CDR3 loop spans 16 amino acids. Germline-derived CDR1 and CDR2 are SGHDT and YYEEEE. The CDR3 DNA follows: TGTGCCAGCAGCTTTCTTTTCAGGGCGAACACCGGGGAGCTGTTTTTT. Residues: CASSFLFRANTGELFF.

The rearrangement uses TRBV12-3 or TRBV12-4 and TRBJ2-5; weak D call: TRBD1 (7 bases). V shed 6 bases and J shed 2 bases, with 10 bases lying between them. The CDR3 totals 13 residues. CDR3 DNA sequence: TGTGCCAGCAGGCGGGACAGTCAAGAGACCCAGTACTTC. Amino acid sequence: CASRRDSQETQYF.